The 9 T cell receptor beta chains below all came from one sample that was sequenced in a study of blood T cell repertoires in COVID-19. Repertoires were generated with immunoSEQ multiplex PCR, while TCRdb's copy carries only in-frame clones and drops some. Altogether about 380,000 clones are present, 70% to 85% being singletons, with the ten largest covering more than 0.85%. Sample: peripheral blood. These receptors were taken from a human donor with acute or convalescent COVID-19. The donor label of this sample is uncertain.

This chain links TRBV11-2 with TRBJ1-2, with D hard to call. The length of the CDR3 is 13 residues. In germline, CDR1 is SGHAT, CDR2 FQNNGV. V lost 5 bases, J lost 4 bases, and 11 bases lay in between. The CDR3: CASSPARLYGYTF. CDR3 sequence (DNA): TGTGCCAGCAGCCCGGCCAGGCTCTATGGCTACACCTTC.

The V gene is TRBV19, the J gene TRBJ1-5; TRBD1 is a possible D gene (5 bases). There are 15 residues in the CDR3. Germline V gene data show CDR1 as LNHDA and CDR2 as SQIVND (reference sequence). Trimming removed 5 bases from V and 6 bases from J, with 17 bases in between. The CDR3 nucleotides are TGTGCCAGTAGTCCTCAGGGTCATCCTTTTCAGCCCCAGCATTTT. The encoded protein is CASSPQGHPFQPQHF.

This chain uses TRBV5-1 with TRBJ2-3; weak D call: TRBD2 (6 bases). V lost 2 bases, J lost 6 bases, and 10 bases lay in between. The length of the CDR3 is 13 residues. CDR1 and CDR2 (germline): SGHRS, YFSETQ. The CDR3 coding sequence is TGCGCCAGCAGCTTAGGGACTCTCGATACGCAGTATTTT. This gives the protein CASSLGTLDTQYF.

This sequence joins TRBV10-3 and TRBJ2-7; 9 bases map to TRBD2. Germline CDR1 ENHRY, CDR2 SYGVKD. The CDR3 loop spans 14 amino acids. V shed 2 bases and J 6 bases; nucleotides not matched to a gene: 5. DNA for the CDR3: TGTGCCATCAGTGAGCTGGGCGGGAGGGGCGAGCAGTACTTC. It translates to CAISELGGRGEQYF.

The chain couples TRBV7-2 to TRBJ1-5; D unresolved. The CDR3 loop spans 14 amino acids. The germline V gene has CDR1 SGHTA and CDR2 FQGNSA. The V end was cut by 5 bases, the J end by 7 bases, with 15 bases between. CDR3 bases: TGTGCCAGCAGCCCGAATCGACTCCGCCAGCCCCAGCATTTT. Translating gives CASSPNRLRQPQHF.

The CDR3 region has the DNA TGTGCCAGCAGTTTCACCGGGAATCAGCCCCAGCATTTT. Translation gives CASSFTGNQPQHF. The chain uses TRBV12-3 or TRBV12-4 and TRBJ1-5; D remains unclear. CDR3 length: 13 amino acids. Trimming shortened V by 3 bases and J by 4 bases, and 7 bases separated the two germline ends.

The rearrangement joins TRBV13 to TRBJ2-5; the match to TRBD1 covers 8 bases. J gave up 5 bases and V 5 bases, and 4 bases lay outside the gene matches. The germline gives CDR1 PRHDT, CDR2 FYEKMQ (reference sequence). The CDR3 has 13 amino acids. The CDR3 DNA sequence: TGTGCCAGCAGCAGGGACAGGAGGGAGACCCAGTACTTC. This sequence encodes CASSRDRRETQYF.

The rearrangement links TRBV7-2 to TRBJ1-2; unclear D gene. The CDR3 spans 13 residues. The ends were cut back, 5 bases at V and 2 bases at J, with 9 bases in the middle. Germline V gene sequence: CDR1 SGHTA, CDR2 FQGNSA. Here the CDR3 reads CASSVVGNYGYTF. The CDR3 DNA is TGTGCCAGCAGCGTCGTCGGGAACTATGGCTACACCTTC.

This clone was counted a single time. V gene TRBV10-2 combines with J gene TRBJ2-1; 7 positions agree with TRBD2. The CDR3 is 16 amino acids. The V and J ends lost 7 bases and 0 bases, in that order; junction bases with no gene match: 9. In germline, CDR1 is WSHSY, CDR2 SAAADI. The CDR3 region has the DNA TGCGCCAGCACCAGTAGCGGGCGGAGCTCCTACAATGAGCAGTTCTTC. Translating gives CASTSSGRSSYNEQFF.